One sample yielded the 21 T cell receptor beta chains listed below, sequenced in a study of Graves' ophthalmopathy and Graves' hyperthyroidism (dated by TCRdb to the late 2010s). The listed sequencing device is Illumina HiSeq 2000. For repertoire sequencing, the TCR beta CDR3 regions were amplified from RNA transcripts. The first round was an RT-PCR using HTBI primers with the Qiagen OneStep RT-PCR kit, and this first round was followed by a second-round multiplex PCR, then size selection and purification. TCRdb itself trimmed the public reads at Q25 with fastp, ran MiXCR and retained productive beta chains. Merged by CDR3 protein, the rows form single entries marked with the most common genes and DNA. The sample table lists 600,000 to 950,000 distinct CDR3 sequences, roughly two fifths of them with a count of one. The ten most abundant clones make up 35% to 55% of the sample. Sequences were obtained from peripheral blood. Receptor source: an adult man with Graves' ophthalmopathy.

The rearrangement uses TRBV19 and TRBJ1-2; tentative D call: TRBD1 (6 bases). This CDR3 is built from 15 residues. The V gene lost 3 bases and the J gene lost 4 bases, with 15 bases spanning the gap. The germline CDR1 and CDR2 sequences are LNHDA and SQIVND (reference sequence). The CDR3 is CASSMGQGSFYGYTF. Written as DNA, the CDR3 is TGTGCCAGTAGTATGGGCCAGGGGAGTTTCTATGGCTACACCTTC.

This clonotype was seen many times. V and J are TRBV24-1 and TRBJ2-5, with no clear D. The CDR3 spans 14 residues. V was clipped by 4 bases and J by 2 bases, with 10 bases between them. CDR1 is KGHDR and CDR2 is SFDVKD in the germline V gene. The CDR3 region is CATSDHLKQETQYF. The CDR3 nucleotides are TGTGCCACCAGTGACCACTTGAAGCAAGAGACCCAGTACTTC.

This rearrangement joins TRBV29-1 to TRBJ2-5; TRBD2 matches 8 bases. V trimming: 3 bases; J trimming: 1 base; junction bases outside the gene matches: 13. The germline gives CDR1 SQVTM, CDR2 ANQGSEA. The CDR3 extends over 17 amino acids. The CDR3 DNA reads TGCAGCGTTGATTTTGGGTTTAGCGGGGAAATCCAAGAGACCCAGTACTTC. Amino acid sequence: CSVDFGFSGEIQETQYF.

The chain's CDR3 is CSAGRDRAIVYGYTF. The CDR3 region has the DNA TGCAGTGCTGGTAGGGACAGGGCCATCGTCTATGGCTACACCTTC. The chain uses TRBV20-1 and TRBJ1-2, with 9 bases fitting TRBD1. Unmatched junction bases numbered 11, after V lost 5 bases and J lost 4 bases. The CDR3 consists of 15 residues. Looked up from germline, CDR1 is DFQATT and CDR2 is SNEGSKA (reference sequence).

The chain employs TRBV10-3 and TRBJ2-7; D perhaps matches TRBD2 (6 bases). The V end lost 10 bases, the J end lost 0 bases, and 22 bases lay between the germline ends. Looked up from germline, CDR1 is ENHRY and CDR2 is SYGVKD. The CDR3 consists of 16 residues. The CDR3 nucleotides are TGTGCCAGCAGCTACCTCCTCAGCGGGCTCTCCTACGAGCAGTACTTC. Translated: CASSYLLSGLSYEQYF.

In regard to this clonotype: Since a much larger clone is just one base distant, this may be a read error. The chain combines TRBV11-1 with TRBJ2-7; maybe TRBD1 (7 bases). This CDR3 spans 15 amino acids. Trimming pared 6 bases from V and 4 bases from J, leaving 19 bases between. The germline CDR1 and CDR2 sequences are SGHAT and FQDESV (reference sequence). The chain's CDR3 is CASSSRQGGAYEQYF. CDR3 DNA sequence: TGTGCCAGCAGTTCTAGACAGGGAGGAGCGTACGAGCAGTACTTC.

The V gene is TRBV7-9, the J gene TRBJ2-7; 8 bases map to TRBD1. The V and J ends lost 6 bases and 8 bases, in that order; junction bases with no gene match: 3. Germline V gene lookup returns CDR1 SEHNR and CDR2 FQNEAQ (reference sequence). The CDR3 is 11 residues long. CDR3 bases: TGTGCCAGCAGGGGACAGGCTAAGCAGTACTTC. Translating gives CASRGQAKQYF.

The V gene is TRBV7-2, the J gene TRBJ1-2; TRBD1 matches at 8 bases. CDR1 is SGHTA and CDR2 is FQGNSA in the germline V gene. The CDR3 sequence is 13 residues long. Trimming took 3 bases from V and 10 from J; bases not matched to a gene: 7. The CDR3 loop is CASSLGPGQDYTF. CDR3 sequence (DNA): TGTGCCAGCAGCTTGGGACCGGGACAGGACTACACCTTC.

This clonotype was detected only a few times. The gene calls are TRBV15 and TRBJ2-2; D call uncertain. Germline assignment: CDR1 LNHNV and CDR2 YYDKDF (reference sequence). The CDR3 is made up of 15 amino acids. V was cut by 0 bases and J by 4 bases, with 9 bases left in between. In DNA, the CDR3 is TGTGCCACCAGCAGAGATCCCCCGGGCACCGGGGAGCTGTTTTTT. Translation: CATSRDPPGTGELFF.

Ten or more counts support this clonotype. This chain joins TRBV29-1 and TRBJ1-6, with 7 bases matching TRBD1. This CDR3 spans 13 amino acids. Germline CDR1 is SQVTM and CDR2 is ANQGSEA. With V trimmed by 5 bases and J by 7 bases, 5 bases remained unmatched. This CDR3 is CSVRTGGNSPLHF. The CDR3 DNA sequence: TGCAGCGTTCGGACAGGTGGGAATTCACCCCTCCACTTT. Variable domain in full (rest from reference TRBV29-1 and TRBJ1-6): SAVISQKPSRDICQRGTSLTIQCQVDSQVTMMFWYRQQPGQSLTLIATANQGSEATYESGFVIDKFPISRPNLTFSTLTVSNMSPEDSSIYLCSVRTGGNSPLHFGNGTRLTVT.

Details on this clonotype: The CDR3 carries no conserved terminal phenylalanine or tryptophan, so it likely arises from a read error. The chain joins TRBV25-1 to TRBJ1-1, with a tentative D call TRBD1 (5 bases). Trimming took 8 bases from V and 0 from J, leaving 16 bases between them. Germline values: CDR1 MGHDK, CDR2 SYGVNS. There are 15 residues in the CDR3. CDR3 sequence reads: CASGTVGKLNTEAFL. CDR3 sequence (DNA): TGTGCCAGCGGGACGGTCGGAAAATTGAACACTGAAGCTTTCCTT.

In this sample, this clonotype turned up many times. The CDR3 reads CSVRTGNVVGYEQYF. Here the CDR3 DNA reads TGCAGCGTGCGGACAGGGAACGTTGTGGGTTACGAGCAGTACTTC. The chain links TRBV29-1 to TRBJ2-7; 8 positions match TRBD1. Germline loops: CDR1 SQVTM, CDR2 ANQGSEA. The CDR3 contains 15 residues. The J segment lost 4 bases and the V segment lost 6 bases, leaving 14 bases of the junction unmatched.

This clonotype was detected once. A much larger clone lies one base from this, so it may be a read error. Here the CDR3 DNA reads TGTGCCAGCAGTGAATGGACAGAAGAGACCCGGTACTTC. Translated, it gives CASSEWTEETRYF. The chain recombines TRBV2 with TRBJ2-5; possibly TRBD1 for D (6 bases). This CDR3 has 13 amino acids. CDR1 is SNHLY, CDR2 FYNNEI, per germline.

The chain is built from TRBV20-1 and TRBJ1-5; D remains ambiguous. The CDR3 extends over 16 amino acids. V shed 3 bases and J shed 6 bases, with 21 bases lying between them. Germline V gives CDR1 DFQATT, CDR2 SNEGSKA (reference sequence). The CDR3 protein is CSARPGPGMVGQPQHF. As DNA, the CDR3 is TGCAGTGCTAGGCCCGGTCCGGGGATGGTAGGTCAGCCCCAGCATTTT.

V usage is TRBV20-1 and J usage is TRBJ2-7; a possible D gene is TRBD1 (6 bases). In germline, CDR1 is DFQATT, CDR2 SNEGSKA (reference sequence). The CDR3 consists of 15 residues. Trimming shortened V by 2 bases and J by 0 bases, and 14 bases separated the two germline ends. CDR3 loop: CSARSFGDNSYEQYF. CDR3 sequence (DNA): TGCAGTGCTAGATCGTTTGGGGACAACTCCTACGAGCAGTACTTC.

The chain links TRBV2 to TRBJ2-5; the D is unclear. The DNA matches TRBJ2-1 better at its end, which makes the J call doubtful. Germline V gives CDR1 SNHLY, CDR2 FYNNEI. This CDR3 comprises 14 residues. This chain's CDR3 is CASSDSGPYNEQFF. CDR3 nucleotides: TGTGCCAGCAGTGATTCCGGGCCGTACAATGAGCAGTTCTTC.

The chain employs TRBV5-1 and TRBJ2-7, with 8 bases fitting TRBD1. The J segment lost 6 bases and the V segment lost 3 bases, leaving 8 bases of the junction unmatched. Germline V gene lookup returns CDR1 SGHRS and CDR2 YFSETQ. The CDR3 totals 14 residues. CDR3: CASSSRGPSGEQYF. The CDR3, as DNA: TGCGCCAGCAGCTCCAGGGGGCCTTCTGGCGAGCAGTACTTC.

This clonotype was seen a single time. V is TRBV15 and J is TRBJ1-3; D may be TRBD1 (5 bases). Germline lookup yields CDR1 LNHNV and CDR2 YYDKDF (reference sequence). Trimming stripped 11 bases from V and 2 bases from J, with 13 bases between. The CDR3 has 13 residues. CDR3 loop: CAVTGGPGNTIYF. The CDR3 DNA follows: TGTGCCGTCACTGGGGGACCTGGAAACACCATATATTTT.

The V gene is TRBV2, the J gene TRBJ2-7; TRBD1 matches 8 bases. Germline CDR1 is SNHLY and CDR2 is FYNNEI. Trimming took 5 bases from V and 3 from J; bases not matched to a gene: 6. This CDR3 is 14 amino acids long. The CDR3 DNA reads TGTGCCAGCAGTTTGGACAGGGTATACTACGAGCAGTACTTC. Its translation: CASSLDRVYYEQYF.

This clonotype was detected ten times or more. This rearrangement joins TRBV20-1 to TRBJ2-5, with TRBD2 identical over 11 bases. The CDR3 is made up of 15 amino acids. V lost 4 bases and J lost 2; bases outside the gene matches: 6. The germline V gene has CDR1 DFQATT and CDR2 SNEGSKA (reference sequence). The DNA for the CDR3 is TGCAGTGCTATTGACCCTAGCGGGGGGCAAGAGACCCAGTACTTC. It is translated as CSAIDPSGGQETQYF.

V and J are TRBV10-2 and TRBJ2-7; TRBD2 matches at 8 bases. The CDR3 length is 14 residues. CDR1 is WSHSY, CDR2 SAAADI, per germline. The J segment lost 5 bases and the V segment lost 8 bases, leaving 11 bases of the junction unmatched. The DNA for the CDR3 is TGCGCCAGCGTGGGGGCCGGGACTAGTGACGAGCAGTACTTC. This sequence encodes CASVGAGTSDEQYF.